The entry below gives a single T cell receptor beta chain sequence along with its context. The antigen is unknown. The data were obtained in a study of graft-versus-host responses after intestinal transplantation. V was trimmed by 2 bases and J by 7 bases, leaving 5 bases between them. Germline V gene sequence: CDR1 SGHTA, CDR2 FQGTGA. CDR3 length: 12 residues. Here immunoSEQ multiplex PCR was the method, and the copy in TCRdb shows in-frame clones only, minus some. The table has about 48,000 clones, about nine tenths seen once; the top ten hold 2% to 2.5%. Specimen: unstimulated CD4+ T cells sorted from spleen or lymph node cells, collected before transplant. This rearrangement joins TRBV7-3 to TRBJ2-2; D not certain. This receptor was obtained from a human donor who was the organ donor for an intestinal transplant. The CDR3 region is CASSLFDGELFF. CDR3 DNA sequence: TGTGCCAGCAGCTTATTCGACGGGGAGCTGTTTTTT.